This passage covers 3 T cell receptor beta chains from one sample sequenced in a study of blood T cell repertoires in COVID-19. The protocol was immunoSEQ multiplex PCR, while the TCRdb copy is restricted to in-frame clones and leaves out a portion. The sample has 330,000 or so clones, roughly 90% seen once. Sequenced material: peripheral blood. The receptors come from a woman in her sixties with COVID-19, enrolled during active disease.

The chain combines TRBV6-5 with TRBJ2-7; TRBD1 aligns across 7 bases. The CDR3 has 15 residues. The V gene end was trimmed by 4 bases and the J gene end by 3 bases; junction bases not matched to a gene: 9. Germline V gene data show CDR1 as MNHEY and CDR2 as SVGAGI. This CDR3 is CASSFGAGGNYEQYF. The CDR3 DNA follows: TGTGCCAGCAGTTTCGGGGCAGGGGGAAACTACGAGCAGTACTTC.

The V gene is TRBV6-5, the J gene TRBJ1-1; TRBD1 matches 7 bases. Germline assignment: CDR1 MNHEY and CDR2 SVGAGI. The trim removed 2 bases at V and 4 bases at J, leaving 7 bases unmatched. The CDR3 has 15 residues. CDR3 amino acids: CASSYGVPGGTEAFF. The DNA of the CDR3 is TGTGCCAGCAGTTACGGGGTACCAGGGGGCACTGAAGCTTTCTTT.

This chain joins TRBV30 and TRBJ2-1, with TRBD2 matching 8 bases. Looked up from germline, CDR1 is GTSNPN and CDR2 is SVGIG (reference sequence). V was pared by 2 bases and J by 6 bases, with 9 bases of the junction left unmatched. CDR3 size: 15 residues. CDR3 nucleotides: TGTGCCTGGAGTAGGGCGGGGGGCCTTTCCAATGAGCAGTTCTTC. It encodes CAWSRAGGLSNEQFF.